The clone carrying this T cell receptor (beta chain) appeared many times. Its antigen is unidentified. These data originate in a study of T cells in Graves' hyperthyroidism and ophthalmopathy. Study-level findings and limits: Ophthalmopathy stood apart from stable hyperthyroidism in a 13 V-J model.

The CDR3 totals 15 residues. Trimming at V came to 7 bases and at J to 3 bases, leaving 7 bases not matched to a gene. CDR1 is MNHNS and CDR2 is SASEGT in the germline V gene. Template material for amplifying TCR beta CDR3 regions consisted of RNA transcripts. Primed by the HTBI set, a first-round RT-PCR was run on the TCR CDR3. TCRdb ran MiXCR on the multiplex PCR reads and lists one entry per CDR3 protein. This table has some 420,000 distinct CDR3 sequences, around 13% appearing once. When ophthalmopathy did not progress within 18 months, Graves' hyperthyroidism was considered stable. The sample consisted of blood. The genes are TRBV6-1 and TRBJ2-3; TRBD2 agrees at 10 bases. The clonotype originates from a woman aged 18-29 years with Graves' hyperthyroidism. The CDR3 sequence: CASTLGLANTDTQYF. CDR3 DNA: TGTGCCAGCACCTTGGGACTAGCGAATACAGATACGCAGTATTTT.